Below are 29 T cell receptor beta chains sequenced from a single sample in a study of T cells in Graves' hyperthyroidism and ophthalmopathy. Using RNA transcripts as the source, TCR beta CDR3 regions were amplified. TCR CDR3 underwent first-round RT-PCR with the HTBI primer set. TCRdb recomputed calls from the multiplex PCR reads with MiXCR, one row per CDR3 protein. The sample yields roughly 300,000 distinct CDR3 sequences, roughly 18% seen once. Material: blood. The receptor set was obtained from a woman in her 50s with Graves' hyperthyroidism.

The chain carries TRBV7-3 and TRBJ2-2; 7 bases are shared with TRBD1. Germline CDR1 SGHTA, CDR2 FQGTGA. V trimming: 4 bases; J trimming: 2 bases; junction bases outside the gene matches: 10. This CDR3 spans 17 amino acids. CDR3 residues: CASSSQMDRTNTGELFF. CDR3 nucleotides: TGTGCCAGCAGCTCCCAAATGGACAGGACAAACACCGGGGAGCTGTTTTTT. Drawing the rest from reference TRBV7-3 and TRBJ2-2, the complete variable domain is GAGVSQTPSNKVTEKGKYVELRCDPISGHTALYWYRQSLGQGPEFLIYFQGTGAADDSGLPNDRFFAVRPEGSVSTLKIQRTERGDSAVYLCASSSQMDRTNTGELFFGEGSRLTVL.

This clonotype was seen many times. J is TRBJ1-4 and V is TRBV30; maybe TRBD1 (5 bases). Trimming pared 3 bases from V and 12 bases from J, leaving 14 bases between. Germline V CDR1 and CDR2: GTSNPN, SVGIG (reference sequence). This CDR3 spans 12 amino acids. CDR3 in DNA: TGTGCCTGGAGCCCCGGGGGACGGCAACTGTTTTTT. This translates into CAWSPGGRQLFF. Full variable domain (missing parts from reference TRBV30 and TRBJ1-4): SQTIHQWPATLVQPVGSPLSLECTVEGTSNPNLYWYRQAAGRGLQLLFYSVGIGQISSEVPQNLSASRPQDRQFILSSKKLLLSDSGFYLCAWSPGGRQLFFGSGTQLSVL.

J is TRBJ2-2 and V is TRBV7-9; D ambiguous. This CDR3 spans 14 amino acids. CDR1 SEHNR and CDR2 FQNEAQ come from the germline V gene (reference sequence). V shed 4 bases and J shed 2 bases, with 8 bases lying between them. Here the CDR3 DNA reads TGTGCCAGCAGCTCACCTCCTAACACCGGGGAGCTGTTTTTT. As protein: CASSSPPNTGELFF.

This clonotype was counted many times. The chain carries TRBV18 and TRBJ1-5; D ambiguous. Trimming pared 2 bases from V and 5 bases from J, leaving 4 bases between. The CDR3 extends over 12 amino acids. CDR1 KGHSH and CDR2 LQKENI come from the germline V gene. CDR3 bases: TGTGCCAGCTCACCAGTCGATCAGCCCCAGCATTTT. As protein: CASSPVDQPQHF.

CDR3 sequence reads: CASSLGGDISYEQYF. The CDR3 DNA reads as TGTGCCAGCAGTTTGGGGGGAGATATCTCCTACGAGCAGTACTTC. The chain joins TRBV28 to TRBJ2-7, with a weak D call TRBD2 (6 bases). The length of the CDR3 is 15 residues. V was cut by 3 bases and J by 0 bases, with 12 bases left in between. Germline V gene sequence: CDR1 MDHEN, CDR2 SYDVKM.

The rearrangement links TRBV12-3 or TRBV12-4 to TRBJ1-1; 8 nucleotides agree with TRBD1. The CDR3 has 13 amino acids. V trimming: 6 bases; J trimming: 4 bases; junction bases outside the gene matches: 4. CDR3 bases: TGTGCCAGCAGAACCACAGGGGGCACTGAAGCTTTCTTT. This encodes CASRTTGGTEAFF.

This clonotype occurred once. This sequence joins TRBV10-3 and TRBJ2-3; tentative D call: TRBD1 (5 bases). This CDR3 contains 14 residues. Deletions cut 4 bases from V and 4 bases from J, with 12 bases between. Germline V gives CDR1 ENHRY, CDR2 SYGVKD. Here the CDR3 reads CAISVGDIADTQYF. As DNA, the CDR3 is TGTGCCATCAGTGTAGGGGATATTGCAGATACGCAGTATTTT.

The rearrangement joins TRBV3-1 to TRBJ2-3; D remains unclear. Deletions cut 2 bases from V and 1 base from J, with 7 bases between. Germline lookup yields CDR1 LGHDT and CDR2 YNNKEL (reference sequence). There are 14 residues in the CDR3. CDR3 in DNA: TGTGCCAGCAGCCAAAGTGCCGGCACAGATACGCAGTATTTT. Its protein product is CASSQSAGTDTQYF.

The table lists this clonotype with many counts. The CDR3 bases are TGTGCCAGCAGTGAAAGAGCCCAGCGGGTGGACACAGATACGCAGTATTTT. Its protein is CASSERAQRVDTDTQYF. The gene calls are TRBV6-1 and TRBJ2-3, with D possibly matching TRBD2 (6 bases). V was clipped by 2 bases and J by 2 bases, with 17 bases between them. This CDR3 has 17 residues. Germline lookup yields CDR1 MNHNS and CDR2 SASEGT.

This chain connects TRBV19 to TRBJ1-2; maybe TRBD1 (5 bases). CDR1 and CDR2 (germline): LNHDA, SQIVND (reference sequence). The V end was cut by 9 bases, the J end by 3 bases, with 29 bases between. The CDR3 consists of 18 residues. CDR3 sequence (DNA): TGTGCCAGCAGCATCCAGACGGGGGTAACCCATCTAGACTATGGCTACACCTTC. It translates to CASSIQTGVTHLDYGYTF.

This clonotype was seen more than once but under ten times. This chain connects TRBV20-1 to TRBJ2-7; weak D call: TRBD2 (5 bases). This CDR3 has 16 amino acids. V was pared by 2 bases and J by 3 bases, with 20 bases between. From germline, CDR1 is DFQATT and CDR2 SNEGSKA (reference sequence). The CDR3 nucleotides are TGCAGTGCTAGAAGGGTGTGGGCGGAACGGGACTACGAGCAGTACTTC. Encoded protein: CSARRVWAERDYEQYF.

This clonotype was seen at least ten times. The rearrangement links TRBV12-3 or TRBV12-4 to TRBJ2-7; TRBD1 is a possible D gene (6 bases). This CDR3 is 13 amino acids long. V gave up 2 bases and J gave up 6 bases, with 11 bases separating them. The CDR3 here is CASSLTGLGEQYV. CDR3 in DNA: TGTGCCAGCAGTTTAACAGGGTTGGGCGAGCAGTACGTC.

Only a few counts were recorded for this clonotype. V and J are TRBV27 and TRBJ1-1; unclear D gene. The CDR3 runs to 16 residues. Looked up from germline, CDR1 is MNHEY and CDR2 is SMNVEV (reference sequence). The V end was cut by 3 bases, the J end by 5 bases, with 19 bases between. The CDR3 DNA reads TGTGCCAGCAGTTTTGGGCCAGCATCGGTGGGGACTGAAGCTTTCTTT. Translating gives CASSFGPASVGTEAFF.

This clonotype was recorded a few times. The chain employs TRBV30 and TRBJ2-2, with 9 nucleotides matching TRBD2. This CDR3 region has 15 residues. Germline CDR1 and CDR2: GTSNPN and SVGIG (reference sequence). V was clipped by 2 bases and J by 6 bases; unmatched bases: 7. The DNA of the CDR3 is TGTGCCTGGAGTAGAAATAGCGGGGGCTCCGGGGAGCTGTTTTTT. Translation: CAWSRNSGGSGELFF. Supplemented by reference TRBV30 and TRBJ2-2, the full variable domain reads SQTIHQWPATLVQPVGSPLSLECTVEGTSNPNLYWYRQAAGRGLQLLFYSVGIGQISSEVPQNLSASRPQDRQFILSSKKLLLSDSGFYLCAWSRNSGGSGELFFGEGSRLTVL.

This chain joins TRBV20-1 and TRBJ1-4; tentative D call: TRBD1 (6 bases). This CDR3 has 12 amino acids. In germline, CDR1 is DFQATT, CDR2 SNEGSKA (reference sequence). V lost 8 bases to trimming and J lost 5 bases, with 12 bases between them. The CDR3 sequence is CSYWTENEKLFF. In nucleotides, the CDR3 is TGCAGTTACTGGACAGAGAATGAAAAACTGTTTTTT.

In this sample, this clonotype turned up a few times. The chain links TRBV4-1 to TRBJ2-5; no clear D. Per the germline V gene, CDR1 is MGHRA and CDR2 is YSYEKL. CDR3 length: 15 amino acids. Trimming took 4 bases from V and 5 from J, leaving 17 bases between them. The CDR3 spells CASSRSLPEWETQYF. The CDR3 DNA sequence: TGCGCCAGCAGCCGATCACTTCCTGAGTGGGAGACCCAGTACTTC.

CDR3 in amino acids: CASSTGTSLAKNIQYF. CDR3 bases: TGTGCCAGCAGTACCGGGACTTCCCTAGCCAAAAACATTCAGTACTTC. The chain carries TRBV28 and TRBJ2-4; D possibly corresponds to TRBD2 (6 bases). Germline V lookup: CDR1 MDHEN, CDR2 SYDVKM. This CDR3 spans 16 amino acids. The V and J ends lost 5 bases and 0 bases respectively, with 14 bases between them. The full variable domain, with the rest looked up from reference TRBV28 and TRBJ2-4, is DVKVTQSSRYLVKRTGEKVFLECVQDMDHENMFWYRQDPGLGLRLIYFSYDVKMKEKGDIPEGYSVSREKKERFSLILESASTNQTSMYLCASSTGTSLAKNIQYFGAGTRLSVL.

V is TRBV6-2 or TRBV6-3 and J is TRBJ2-5; perhaps TRBD2 as D (6 bases). Germline V CDR1 and CDR2: MNHEY, SVGEGT. Trimming left V 5 bases short and J 2 bases short, with 12 bases between. This CDR3 has 14 residues. The CDR3 protein is CASSRGRPQETQYF. Here the CDR3 DNA reads TGTGCCAGCAGTCGTGGGAGGCCACAAGAGACCCAGTACTTC.

This clonotype was detected ten times or more. V gene TRBV7-2 combines with J gene TRBJ2-1; TRBD1 aligns across 9 bases. The V segment lost 3 bases and the J segment 0 bases; nucleotides outside the gene matches: 0. CDR3 size: 15 residues. CDR1 and CDR2 from the germline V gene are SGHTA and FQGNSA. The CDR3 DNA reads TGTGCCAGCAGCTTGACAGGGGGCTCCTACAATGAGCAGTTCTTC. Protein product: CASSLTGGSYNEQFF.

This clonotype was counted only a few times. The rearrangement uses TRBV5-5 and TRBJ2-7, with a tentative D call TRBD1 (5 bases). The CDR3 covers 16 residues. In germline, CDR1 is SGHKS, CDR2 YYEKEE (reference sequence). V dropped 1 base and J dropped 2 bases, with 16 bases sitting between them. The CDR3 sequence is CASSLSVQVGPYEQYF. The DNA for the CDR3 is TGTGCCAGCAGCTTGTCCGTTCAAGTGGGGCCCTACGAGCAGTACTTC.

This clonotype was observed a handful of times. This chain uses TRBV5-1 with TRBJ2-1; maybe TRBD1 (5 bases). V lost 0 bases to trimming and J lost 6 bases, with 13 bases between them. CDR1 and CDR2 from the germline V gene are SGHRS and YFSETQ. This CDR3 comprises 15 residues. The CDR3 DNA follows: TGCGCCAGCAGCTTGGACCCAGGGAAGGGCAATGAGCAGTTCTTC. Translating it yields CASSLDPGKGNEQFF.

This chain uses TRBV20-1 with TRBJ1-6; unclear D gene. V was cut by 3 bases and J by 4 bases, with 10 bases left in between. Germline CDR1 is DFQATT and CDR2 is SNEGSKA (reference sequence). The CDR3 has 14 amino acids. In nucleotides, the CDR3 is TGCAGTGCTAGTTCCATCCAATATAATTCACCCCTCCACTTT. Protein product: CSASSIQYNSPLHF.

Turning to this clonotype: Just one base apart from a much larger clone, this may be a read error. CDR3 amino acids: CSAIRRRGADAQYF. In DNA, the CDR3 is TGCAGTGCTATAAGGCGCAGGGGAGCAGATGCGCAGTATTTT. The V call is TRBV20-1, the J call TRBJ2-3, with a possible D match to TRBD1 (6 bases). The CDR3 has 14 amino acids. The V gene's germline CDR1 is DFQATT and CDR2 SNEGSKA (reference sequence).

The J gene is TRBJ2-7, the V gene TRBV13; the match to TRBD2 covers 9 bases. Germline lookup yields CDR1 PRHDT and CDR2 FYEKMQ (reference sequence). The CDR3 totals 16 residues. Trimming cost V 5 bases and J 0 bases; bases outside gene matches: 8. This chain's CDR3 is CASSLLAGVASYEQYF. The CDR3 DNA reads as TGTGCCAGCAGCCTCTTAGCGGGAGTGGCCTCCTACGAGCAGTACTTC.

V is TRBV7-2 and J is TRBJ2-3; TRBD2 is a possible D gene (5 bases). This CDR3 is built from 12 residues. Trimming stripped 3 bases from V and 6 bases from J, with 7 bases between. The V gene's germline CDR1 is SGHTA and CDR2 FQGNSA. CDR3 amino acids: CTSSLGEDTQYF. CDR3 coding DNA: TGTACCAGCAGCTTGGGAGAGGATACGCAGTATTTT.

Concerning this clonotype: A much larger clonotype is one base distant, so this may be a read error. CDR3 residues: CASSHAVGAYERYF. The CDR3 coding sequence is TGTGCCAGCAGCCACGCAGTAGGAGCCTACGAGCGGTACTTC. This chain uses TRBV3-1 with TRBJ2-7; D ambiguous. The V gene's germline CDR1 is LGHDT and CDR2 YNNKEL (reference sequence). The CDR3 sequence is 14 residues long.

This clonotype has a handful of counts. This chain links TRBV4-1 with TRBJ1-5, with 9 bases lining up with TRBD1. Germline CDR1 MGHRA, CDR2 YSYEKL. The CDR3 is made up of 18 amino acids. V trimming: 0 bases; J trimming: 3 bases; junction bases outside the gene matches: 9. DNA of the CDR3: TGCGCCAGCAGCCAAGAACAGGGGGCGCGACCCTACAATCAGCCCCAGCATTTT. Its protein product is CASSQEQGARPYNQPQHF.

This clonotype was recorded at least ten times. The CDR3 loop reads CASSEQGGYGYTF. CDR3 nucleotides: TGTGCCAGCAGTGAGCAGGGGGGCTATGGCTACACCTTC. The chain combines TRBV3-1 with TRBJ1-2; 7 bases are a match to TRBD1. With 6 bases clipped from V and 4 bases from J, the junction kept 5 bases outside the gene matches. The germline gives CDR1 LGHDT, CDR2 YNNKEL (reference sequence). The CDR3 is 13 residues long.

This clonotype was counted a few times. The genes are TRBV20-1 and TRBJ1-2; D gene ambiguous. Trimming stripped 0 bases from V and 7 bases from J, with 9 bases between. The CDR3 has 12 residues. Germline assignment: CDR1 DFQATT and CDR2 SNEGSKA (reference sequence). The CDR3 is CSARDQGGGYTF. As DNA, the CDR3 is TGCAGTGCTAGAGATCAAGGTGGTGGCTACACCTTC.